A single sample is the source of the 28 T cell receptor beta chains below, sequenced in a study of cytomegalovirus exposure and HLA in healthy donors. With 60 Vbeta and 13 Jbeta primers, the PCR was carried out. Repertoires were generated with immunoSEQ multiplex PCR, while TCRdb's copy carries only in-frame clones and drops some. The sample consists of about 130,000 clones, 65% to 90% of them appearing once. The sample consisted of PBMCs. Receptors were obtained from a man aged 18 to 30 in good health and CMV-seronegative.

The CDR3 loop reads CASSLETVSGNTIYF. CDR3 coding DNA: TGTGCCAGCAGCTTAGAAACGGTCTCTGGAAACACCATATATTTT. This chain uses TRBV5-4 with TRBJ1-3, with D hard to call. Germline loops: CDR1 SGHNT, CDR2 YYREEE (reference sequence). The CDR3 runs to 15 residues. V was clipped by 2 bases and J by 0 bases, with 9 bases between them.

The rearrangement joins TRBV6-5 to TRBJ2-3; TRBD2 aligns across 9 bases. Germline V gene data show CDR1 as MNHEY and CDR2 as SVGAGI. V lost 2 bases to trimming and J lost 0 bases; unmatched junction nucleotides: 3. The CDR3 sequence is 16 residues long. The CDR3 sequence: CASSYIAGVSTDTQYF. The CDR3 DNA reads TGTGCCAGCAGTTACATAGCGGGGGTTAGCACAGATACGCAGTATTTT.

This chain joins TRBV7-8 and TRBJ1-6, with 7 positions matching TRBD1. Germline values: CDR1 SGHVS, CDR2 FQNEAQ. This CDR3 is built from 17 residues. Germline trimming cut 5 bases from V and 7 bases from J; bases unmatched to any gene: 14. The CDR3 here is CASSTDRVSVRNSPLHF. CDR3 DNA: TGTGCCAGCAGCACCGACAGGGTGTCGGTCCGAAATTCACCCCTCCACTTT.

The genes are TRBV4-3 and TRBJ2-1; no clear D. The CDR3 totals 16 residues. Deletions cut 3 bases from V and 4 bases from J, with 16 bases between. Per the germline V gene, CDR1 is LGHNA and CDR2 is YSLEER. CDR3 nucleotides: TGCGCCAGCAGCCAGAACCAGCGTACCAAATACAATGAGCAGTTCTTC. It is translated as CASSQNQRTKYNEQFF.

This chain's CDR3 is CASSFAGYNEQFF. CDR3 DNA: TGTGCCAGCAGCTTCGCAGGCTACAATGAGCAGTTCTTC. This chain joins TRBV11-3 and TRBJ2-1; no firm D call. CDR1 is SGHNT and CDR2 is YENEEA in the germline V gene. CDR3 length equals 13 residues. Trimming left V 3 bases short and J 3 bases short, with 6 bases between. The full variable domain, rest sourced from reference TRBV11-3 and TRBJ2-1, is EAGVVQSPRYKIIEKKQPVAFWCNPISGHNTLYWYLQNLGQGPELLIRYENEEAVDDSQLPKDRFSAERLKGVDSTLKIQPAELGDSAVYLCASSFAGYNEQFFGPGTRLTVL.

V is TRBV7-9 and J is TRBJ1-1; maybe TRBD1 (5 bases). The germline V and J ends were trimmed by 7 bases and 2 bases, with 14 bases remaining between them. Looked up from germline, CDR1 is SEHNR and CDR2 is FQNEAQ (reference sequence). The CDR3 contains 14 residues. Here the CDR3 reads CASNPTASNTEAFF. The CDR3 DNA is TGTGCCAGCAACCCGACAGCATCCAACACTGAAGCTTTCTTT. Full variable domain (outside the CDR3, taken from reference TRBV7-9 and TRBJ1-1): DTGVSQNPRHKITKRGQNVTFRCDPISEHNRLYWYRQTLGQGPEFLTYFQNEAQLEKSRLLSDRFSAERPKGSFSTLEIQRTEQGDSAMYLCASNPTASNTEAFFGQGTRLTVV.

V and J are TRBV19 and TRBJ1-5, with 11 bases lining up with TRBD1. The CDR3 runs to 16 residues. Germline-derived CDR1 and CDR2 are LNHDA and SQIVND (reference sequence). Trimming cost V 5 bases and J 1 base; bases outside gene matches: 4. DNA of the CDR3: TGTGCCAGTAGTCCCGGGACAGGGGGGAGCAATCAGCCCCAGCATTTT. This gives the protein CASSPGTGGSNQPQHF.

This clone appeared a few times. V is TRBV7-9 and J is TRBJ2-7, with D hard to call. V gave up 3 bases and J gave up 4 bases, with 13 bases separating them. From germline, CDR1 is SEHNR and CDR2 FQNEAQ (reference sequence). CDR3 length equals 14 residues. The CDR3 coding sequence is TGTGCCAGCAGCTTGTCAGAGGTTCCATACGAGCAGTACTTC. Protein product: CASSLSEVPYEQYF.

With respect to this clone: Distinct nucleotide sequences in the sample also encode this CDR3. V is TRBV7-2 and J is TRBJ2-7; D unclear. Trimming stripped 1 base from V and 7 bases from J, with 14 bases between. The length of the CDR3 is 14 residues. Germline CDR1 SGHTA, CDR2 FQGNSA. The CDR3 loop reads CASSLEQRGREQYF. The DNA of the CDR3 is TGTGCCAGCAGCTTAGAGCAGCGCGGCCGGGAGCAGTACTTC.

In its sample, this clone was seen a few times. The J gene is TRBJ2-5, the V gene TRBV19, with 10 bases aligning to TRBD1. The germline gives CDR1 LNHDA, CDR2 SQIVND (reference sequence). CDR3 size: 14 residues. Trimming at V came to 10 bases and at J to 4 bases, leaving 9 bases not matched to a gene. For the CDR3, the DNA is TGTGCCACCTGTGACAGGGGGCTCGGAGAGACCCAGTACTTC. The encoded protein is CATCDRGLGETQYF.

The V call is TRBV2, the J call TRBJ1-3, with 9 nucleotides matching TRBD1. The germline CDR1 and CDR2 sequences are SNHLY and FYNNEI. The CDR3 has 15 amino acids. J lost 1 base, V lost 7 bases, and 5 bases had no gene match. CDR3 region: CASTRTGDSGNTIYF. The CDR3 bases are TGTGCCAGCACCAGGACAGGGGATTCTGGAAACACCATATATTTT.

The chain recombines TRBV30 with TRBJ2-7; 9 bases are shared with TRBD1. V gave up 4 bases and J gave up 5 bases; unmatched junction bases: 6. The CDR3 extends over 13 amino acids. The germline V gene encodes CDR1 GTSNPN and CDR2 SVGIG (reference sequence). The CDR3 region has the DNA TGTGCCTGGACTTTACAGGGGGCCAACGAGCAGTACTTC. This translates into CAWTLQGANEQYF.

V gene TRBV6-1 combines with J gene TRBJ2-5; 11 bases match TRBD2. The CDR3 runs to 14 residues. Germline lookup yields CDR1 MNHNS and CDR2 SASEGT. The V segment lost 5 bases and the J segment 5 bases; nucleotides outside the gene matches: 4. The CDR3 DNA reads TGTGCCAGCAGTTTAGCGGGGGGGCGGGAGACCCAGTACTTC. It translates to CASSLAGGRETQYF.

This clone was found once. This sequence joins TRBV5-1 and TRBJ2-2; tentatively, D is TRBD2 (5 bases). The germline gives CDR1 SGHRS, CDR2 YFSETQ. This CDR3 is built from 16 residues. V was clipped by 0 bases and J by 3 bases, with 12 bases between them. The CDR3 is CASSLEPRADTGELFF. As DNA, the CDR3 is TGCGCCAGCAGCTTGGAGCCAAGAGCGGACACCGGGGAGCTGTTTTTT.

With regard to this clone: The same CDR3 can be traced to other DNA sequences in this sample. The chain joins TRBV5-4 to TRBJ2-7; unclear D gene. V dropped 2 bases and J dropped 0 bases, with 6 bases sitting between them. This CDR3 comprises 13 residues. Germline V CDR1 and CDR2: SGHNT, YYREEE (reference sequence). The CDR3 DNA reads TGTGCCAGCAGCTTACGGAGCTCCTACGAGCAGTACTTC. Its protein product is CASSLRSSYEQYF.

The chain recombines TRBV7-8 with TRBJ1-5; D is undetermined. CDR1 SGHVS and CDR2 FQNEAQ come from the germline V gene. Trimming left V 2 bases short and J 6 bases short, with 8 bases between. The CDR3 length is 13 residues. CDR3: CASSLREGQPQHF. The CDR3 coding sequence is TGTGCCAGCAGCTTAAGGGAGGGTCAGCCCCAGCATTTT.

The chain has TRBV9 and TRBJ1-5, with 8 positions matching TRBD1. This CDR3 region has 16 residues. Germline V gene data show CDR1 as SGDLS and CDR2 as YYNGEE. Losses at the gene ends were 0 bases for V and 6 bases for J; bases not matched to a gene: 8. CDR3 in DNA: TGTGCCAGCAGCGTAGTCAGGGGGCCAGGTCGTCAGCCCCAGCATTTT. Translated: CASSVVRGPGRQPQHF.

This chain connects TRBV30 to TRBJ2-5; maybe TRBD2 (5 bases). V lost 4 bases to trimming and J lost 0 bases, with 9 bases between them. Per germline, CDR1 GTSNPN and CDR2 SVGIG (reference sequence). The CDR3 covers 13 residues. The CDR3 nucleotides read TGTGCCTGGACCCCCGGGGACCAAGAGACCCAGTACTTC. It encodes CAWTPGDQETQYF.

The rearrangement uses TRBV6-5 and TRBJ2-2; D not resolved. Germline V gives CDR1 MNHEY, CDR2 SVGAGI. There are 14 residues in the CDR3. Trimming shortened V by 3 bases and J by 6 bases, and 11 bases separated the two germline ends. The CDR3 region has the DNA TGTGCCAGCAGTTATGGAGTGGTGGCCGGGGAGCTGTTTTTT. Encoded protein: CASSYGVVAGELFF.

V is TRBV18 and J is TRBJ1-1; 8 bases align to TRBD1. CDR1 KGHSH and CDR2 LQKENI come from the germline V gene. V was pared by 4 bases and J by 6 bases, with 7 bases of the junction left unmatched. The CDR3 sequence is 14 residues long. This CDR3 reads CASSLGQALAEAFF. As DNA, the CDR3 is TGTGCCAGCTCACTGGGACAGGCTTTAGCTGAAGCTTTCTTT.

The chain employs TRBV9 and TRBJ2-2; 10 bases align to TRBD2. Germline assignment: CDR1 SGDLS and CDR2 YYNGEE. CDR3 length: 16 residues. After removal of 4 bases from V and 6 bases from J, the junction contained 9 bases not matched to a gene. CDR3 in DNA: TGTGCCAGCAGCCCGACCACTAGCGGGGCTCCCGGGGAGCTGTTTTTT. Translating it yields CASSPTTSGAPGELFF.

The V call is TRBV4-2, the J call TRBJ2-1; 13 bases map to TRBD2. V lost 3 bases, J lost 4 bases, and 3 bases stayed unmatched. Germline V gene sequence: CDR1 LGHNA, CDR2 YNFKEQ. The CDR3 length is 16 residues. CDR3 in DNA: TGTGCCAGCAGCCACGCACTAGCGGGGGGGTACAATGAGCAGTTCTTC. It encodes CASSHALAGGYNEQFF.

V usage is TRBV29-1 and J usage is TRBJ1-2; a weak D match, TRBD1 (5 bases). CDR1 and CDR2 from the germline V gene are SQVTM and ANQGSEA. This CDR3 has 14 residues. V was cut by 5 bases and J by 4 bases, with 17 bases left in between. CDR3 coding DNA: TGCAGCGTTCTCCCAGGGCAGAGGACCTATGGCTACACCTTC. This encodes CSVLPGQRTYGYTF.

The chain carries TRBV9 and TRBJ2-2, with 11 bases lining up with TRBD2. CDR3 size: 16 residues. The V segment lost 3 bases and the J segment 5 bases; nucleotides outside the gene matches: 6. The germline V gene encodes CDR1 SGDLS and CDR2 YYNGEE. The CDR3 DNA reads as TGTGCCAGCAGCGCCCTAGCGGGGGGAAAAACCGGGGAGCTGTTTTTT. It codes for CASSALAGGKTGELFF.

The chain carries TRBV7-9 and TRBJ2-3; 8 nucleotides line up with TRBD1. Per the germline V gene, CDR1 is SEHNR and CDR2 is FQNEAQ (reference sequence). The length of the CDR3 is 17 residues. J was trimmed by 2 bases and V by 4 bases; bases with no gene match: 11. The DNA of the CDR3 is TGTGCCAGCAGCTCTACCCTGGACAGGGAATACACAGATACGCAGTATTTT. Translating gives CASSSTLDREYTDTQYF.

The gene calls are TRBV5-1 and TRBJ1-2, with no clear D. The CDR3 consists of 14 residues. V lost 0 bases, J lost 4 bases, and 10 bases lay in between. Germline V lookup: CDR1 SGHRS, CDR2 YFSETQ. CDR3 nucleotides: TGCGCCAGCAGCTTGGGTCGGGGAGGCTATGGCTACACCTTC. Encoded protein: CASSLGRGGYGYTF.

About this clone itself: Other nucleotide sequences in the sample specify the same CDR3. The V gene is TRBV4-1, the J gene TRBJ2-5; TRBD2 might be the D (5 bases). This CDR3 spans 14 amino acids. Trimming removed 1 base from V and 1 base from J, with 7 bases in between. CDR1 and CDR2 from the germline V gene are MGHRA and YSYEKL. For the CDR3, the DNA is TGCGCCAGCAGCCAAGGAGGACTCCAAGAGACCCAGTACTTC. Protein sequence: CASSQGGLQETQYF.

The V call is TRBV2, the J call TRBJ1-5; D remains unclear. This CDR3 is built from 15 residues. Trimming removed 2 bases from V and 3 bases from J, with 11 bases in between. From germline, CDR1 is SNHLY and CDR2 FYNNEI. The CDR3 nucleotides are TGTGCCAGCAGTGAAATGTCAACACCCAATCAGCCCCAGCATTTT. This gives the protein CASSEMSTPNQPQHF.